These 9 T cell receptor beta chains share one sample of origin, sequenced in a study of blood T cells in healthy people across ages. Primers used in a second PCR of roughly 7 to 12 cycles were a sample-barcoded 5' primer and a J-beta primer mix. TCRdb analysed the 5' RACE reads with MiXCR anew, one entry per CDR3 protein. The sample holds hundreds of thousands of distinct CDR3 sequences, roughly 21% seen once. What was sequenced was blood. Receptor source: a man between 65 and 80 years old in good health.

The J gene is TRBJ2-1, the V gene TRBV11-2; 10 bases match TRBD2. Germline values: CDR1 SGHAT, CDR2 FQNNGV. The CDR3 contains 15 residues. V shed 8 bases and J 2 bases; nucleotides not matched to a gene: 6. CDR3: CASQLTSGAYNEQFF. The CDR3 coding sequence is TGTGCCAGCCAACTTACTAGCGGGGCCTACAATGAGCAGTTCTTC.

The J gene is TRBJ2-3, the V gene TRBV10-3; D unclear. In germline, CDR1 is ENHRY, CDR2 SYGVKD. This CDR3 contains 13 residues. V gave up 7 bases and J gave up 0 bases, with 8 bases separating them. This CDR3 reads CAIKPISTDTQYF. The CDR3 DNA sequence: TGTGCCATCAAACCTATCAGCACAGATACGCAGTATTTT.

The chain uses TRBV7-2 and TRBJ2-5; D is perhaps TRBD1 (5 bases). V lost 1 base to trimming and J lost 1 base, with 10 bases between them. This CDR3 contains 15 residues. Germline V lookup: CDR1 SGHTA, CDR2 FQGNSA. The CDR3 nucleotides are TGTGCCAGCAGCTTAGGACAGAGCCTCCAAGAGACCCAGTACTTC. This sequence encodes CASSLGQSLQETQYF. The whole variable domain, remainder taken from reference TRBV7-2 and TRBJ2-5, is GAGVSQSPSNKVTEKGKDVELRCDPISGHTALYWYRQSLGQGLEFLIYFQGNSAPDKSGLPSDRFSAERTGGSVSTLTIQRTQQEDSAVYLCASSLGQSLQETQYFGPGTRLLVL.

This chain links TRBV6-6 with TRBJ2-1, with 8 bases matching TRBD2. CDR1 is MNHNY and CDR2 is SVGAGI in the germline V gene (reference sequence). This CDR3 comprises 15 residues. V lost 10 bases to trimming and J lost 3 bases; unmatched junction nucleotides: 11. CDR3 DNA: TGTGCCACGTCGGCGGGACTAGGGATCTACAATGAGCAGTTCTTC. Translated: CATSAGLGIYNEQFF.

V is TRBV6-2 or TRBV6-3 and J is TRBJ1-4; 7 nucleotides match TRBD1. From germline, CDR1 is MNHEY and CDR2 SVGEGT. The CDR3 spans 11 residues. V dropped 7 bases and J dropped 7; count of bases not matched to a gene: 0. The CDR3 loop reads CASTGGEKLFF. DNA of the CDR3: TGTGCCAGCACAGGGGGTGAAAAACTGTTTTTT.

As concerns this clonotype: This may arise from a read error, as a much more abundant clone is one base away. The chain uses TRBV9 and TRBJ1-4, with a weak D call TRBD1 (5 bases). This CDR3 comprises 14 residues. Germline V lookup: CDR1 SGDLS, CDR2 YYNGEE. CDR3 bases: TGTGCCGGCAGCGTAGGGACGCCGGGGGAAAAACTGTTTTTT. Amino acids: CAGSVGTPGEKLFF.

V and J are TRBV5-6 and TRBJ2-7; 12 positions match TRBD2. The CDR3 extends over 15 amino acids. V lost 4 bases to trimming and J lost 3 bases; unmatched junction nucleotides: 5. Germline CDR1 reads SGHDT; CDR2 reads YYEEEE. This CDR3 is CASSAGLAGNYEQYF. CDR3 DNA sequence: TGTGCCAGCAGCGCTGGACTAGCGGGAAACTACGAGCAGTACTTC.

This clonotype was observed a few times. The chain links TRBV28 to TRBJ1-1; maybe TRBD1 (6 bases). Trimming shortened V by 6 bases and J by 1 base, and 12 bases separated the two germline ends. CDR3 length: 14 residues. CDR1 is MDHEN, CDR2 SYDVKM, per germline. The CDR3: CASRFRQENTEAFF. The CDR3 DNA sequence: TGTGCCAGCAGGTTCCGACAGGAGAACACTGAAGCTTTCTTT.

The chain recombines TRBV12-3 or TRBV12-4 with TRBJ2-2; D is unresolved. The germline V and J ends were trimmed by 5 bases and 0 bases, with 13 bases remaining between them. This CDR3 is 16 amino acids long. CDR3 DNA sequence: TGTGCCAGCAGTAATGTCCGGGCGCCGAACACCGGGGAGCTGTTTTTT. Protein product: CASSNVRAPNTGELFF.